A selection of T cell receptor beta chains follows, all from one sample in a study of T cell responses to AZD1222 COVID-19 vaccine. The repertoire was sequenced with immunoSEQ multiplex PCR; TCRdb's copy has only in-frame clones and lacks some. The table lists about 180,000 clones, over 80% of them singletons. Here the sequenced sample was peripheral blood, taken 28 days after the second dose of the MenACWY control vaccine. These receptors all come from an adult who received the MenACWY meningococcal vaccine as a control. The conserved cysteine and the conserved F or W are not part of the CDR3 here.

v_call cdr3_aa
TRBV7-9 ASSLGQLNTEAF
TRBV7-2 ASSFYNEQF
TRBV28 ASSLLEGRSNEKLF
TRBV27 ASTMTGGKSGELF
TRBV6-4 ASSDGSEAF
TRBV15 ATSRDRGHQPQH
TRBV6-1 ASSEGTGQPQH
TRBV10-3 AISESRTANQETQY
TRBV5-1 ASSFGQAGTGELF
TRBV27 ASSWGGPNSPLH
TRBV18 ASSTWEETETQY
TRBV11-2 ASSQTGTPAGELF
TRBV11-2 ASSLDPAYTFTQY
TRBV6-2/TRBV6-3 ASSYSTIPGLAGRETQY
TRBV6-5 ASSYPGTGYNEQF
TRBV7-2 ASSLGHLSWAF
TRBV5-6 ASSSGTVLAGGIQY
TRBV7-9 ASSLVEASRETQY
TRBV5-5 ASSISLAGLQSEQF
TRBV3-1/TRBV3-2 ASSQDPSGNTIY
TRBV7-9 ASSLSVAQPQH
TRBV2 ASSDDLAGQETQY
TRBV12-3/TRBV12-4 ASSRKDNTEAF
TRBV19 ASLDSYSNQPQH
TRBV18 ASSALSSGMNTEAF
TRBV10-3 AISESRDTEAF
TRBV18 ASSPTRQGQETQY
TRBV7-9 ASSLDPPAMGTEAF
TRBV6-2/TRBV6-3 ASSFPVGAANTGELF
TRBV7-2 ASSLGPLLTYEQY